The 27 T cell receptor beta chains reported below all come from one sample, sequenced in a study of blood T cells in healthy people across ages. A second PCR, run for about 7 to 11 cycles, used a sample-barcoded 5' primer plus a J-beta primer mix. TCRdb ran MiXCR on the 5' RACE reads and lists one entry per CDR3 protein. The sample yields hundreds of thousands of distinct CDR3 sequences, about half seen once. The specimen was blood. These receptors originate from a woman in her sixties in good health.

The rearrangement links TRBV3-1 to TRBJ2-5; no definite D call. CDR1 and CDR2 (germline): LGHDT, YNNKEL (reference sequence). Trimming cost V 1 base and J 2 bases, with 8 bases left between them. The CDR3 is made up of 14 amino acids. The CDR3 DNA sequence: TGTGCCAGCAGCCAAGGGCTCTCGCAAGAGACCCAGTACTTC. As protein: CASSQGLSQETQYF.

V and J are TRBV12-3 or TRBV12-4 and TRBJ2-5; D gene uncertain. Trimming shortened V by 5 bases and J by 11 bases, and 18 bases separated the two germline ends. The CDR3 extends over 13 amino acids. CDR3 residues: CASSALEAREQYF. DNA of the CDR3: TGTGCCAGCAGTGCCTTAGAGGCCCGTGAGCAGTACTTC.

This clonotype was detected ten times or more. The genes are TRBV10-3 and TRBJ1-1; D is perhaps TRBD1 (6 bases). The germline V and J ends were trimmed by 2 bases and 1 base, with 8 bases remaining between them. CDR1 and CDR2 from the germline V gene are ENHRY and SYGVKD. The CDR3 is 14 amino acids. CDR3 loop: CAISEPGANTEAFF. CDR3 nucleotide sequence: TGTGCCATCAGTGAGCCAGGGGCGAACACTGAAGCTTTCTTT.

The J gene is TRBJ1-4, the V gene TRBV12-3 or TRBV12-4; perhaps TRBD1 as D (5 bases). The CDR3 contains 15 residues. V was pared by 3 bases and J by 7 bases, with 15 bases between. The CDR3 region has the DNA TGTGCCAGCAGTTTGAGGGCAGGGAAAACTGAAAAACTGTTTTTT. Encoded protein: CASSLRAGKTEKLFF.

Ten or more counts support this clonotype. It may be a read error: a sequence one base away is much more abundant. The V call is TRBV10-3, the J call TRBJ2-1; the D gene is possibly TRBD1 (6 bases). The DNA end is a closer match to TRBJ2-7, so the J assignment may be wrong. Germline CDR1 is ENHRY and CDR2 is SYGVKD. The CDR3 is 13 amino acids. CDR3 coding DNA: TGTGCCATCAGAACAGGGACCCACAATGAGCAGTACTTC. Translating it yields CAIRTGTHNEQYF.

The chain is built from TRBV6-2 or TRBV6-3 and TRBJ2-5; 7 positions match TRBD1. The CDR3 runs 13 residues. Germline V lookup: CDR1 MNHEY, CDR2 SVGEGT. V shed 9 bases and J 3 bases; nucleotides not matched to a gene: 7. The CDR3 bases are TGTGCCAGTAAAAGGGACAGAAAAGAGACCCAGTACTTC. Translated: CASKRDRKETQYF.

A few counts support this clonotype. The chain links TRBV5-1 to TRBJ2-1; TRBD1 or TRBD2 may be the D gene (5 bases each). CDR3 length: 16 residues. The germline CDR1 and CDR2 sequences are SGHRS and YFSETQ. The V and J ends lost 0 bases and 1 base respectively, with 11 bases between them. In nucleotides, the CDR3 is TGCGCCAGCAGCTTGGGGGGGTCCTGGTCCTACAATGAGCAGTTCTTC. This encodes CASSLGGSWSYNEQFF. Combining the CDR3 with reference TRBV5-1 and TRBJ2-1 gives the whole variable domain KAGVTQTPRYLIKTRGQQVTLSCSPISGHRSVSWYQQTPGQGLQFLFEYFSETQRNKGNFPGRFSGRQFSNSRSEMNVSTLELGDSALYLCASSLGGSWSYNEQFFGPGTRLTVL.

This chain connects TRBV2 to TRBJ1-4, with 7 bases that match TRBD1. This CDR3 spans 13 amino acids. After removal of 6 bases from V and 8 bases from J, the junction contained 6 bases not matched to a gene. Germline lookup yields CDR1 SNHLY and CDR2 FYNNEI. CDR3 region: CASREGAWEKLFF. The CDR3 DNA sequence: TGTGCCAGCAGGGAGGGGGCTTGGGAAAAACTGTTTTTT.

The CDR3 DNA sequence: TGCGCCAGCAGCTCGGGTGACTCGGCGGAGACCCAGTACTTC. It is translated as CASSSGDSAETQYF. The J gene is TRBJ2-5, the V gene TRBV5-1; D gene uncertain. The V end lost 3 bases, the J end lost 5 bases, and 14 bases lay between the germline ends. Per germline, CDR1 SGHRS and CDR2 YFSETQ. The CDR3 totals 14 residues.

This clonotype was observed a few times. This sequence joins TRBV7-2 and TRBJ2-1; no firm D call. The CDR3 is 14 residues long. CDR1 is SGHTA, CDR2 FQGNSA, per germline. The V gene lost 1 base and the J gene lost 3 bases, with 7 bases spanning the gap. The CDR3 nucleotides read TGTGCCAGCAGCTTAGTGAAAAACTACAATGAGCAGTTCTTC. Translated, it gives CASSLVKNYNEQFF.

This clonotype was found a few times. The CDR3, as DNA: TGTGCCAGCTCCCGAGAGGAGGAGAATGGCTACACCTTC. Amino acids: CASSREEENGYTF. V is TRBV18 and J is TRBJ1-2; D call uncertain. Germline V lookup: CDR1 KGHSH, CDR2 LQKENI. The CDR3 spans 13 residues. Trimming removed 6 bases at V and 6 bases at J, with 14 bases between.

The V and J genes are TRBV27 and TRBJ2-5; D is unclear. CDR3 length: 14 residues. V shed 4 bases and J shed 2 bases, with 11 bases lying between them. Germline CDR1 reads MNHEY; CDR2 reads SMNVEV (reference sequence). In nucleotides, the CDR3 is TGTGCCAGCAGTTCACGTGACTTACAAGAGACCCAGTACTTC. This encodes CASSSRDLQETQYF.

The chain joins TRBV12-3 or TRBV12-4 to TRBJ2-7; D is unclear. The CDR3 loop spans 16 amino acids. Between the trimmed V and J ends, which lost 2 bases and 2 bases, there was a span of 16 bases. The CDR3 is CASSLRQGNRPYEQYF. As DNA, the CDR3 is TGTGCCAGCAGTTTAAGGCAAGGGAACCGGCCCTACGAGCAGTACTTC.

The rearrangement links TRBV5-1 to TRBJ2-3; a weak D match, TRBD2 (5 bases). V was trimmed by 0 bases and J by 2 bases, leaving 7 bases between them. The CDR3 spans 14 residues. The germline V gene encodes CDR1 SGHRS and CDR2 YFSETQ. The CDR3 nucleotides are TGCGCCAGCAGCTTGGCGGGGATCACAGATACGCAGTATTTT. It yields the protein CASSLAGITDTQYF.

The chain links TRBV27 to TRBJ2-5, with D tentatively TRBD1 (6 bases). V lost 0 bases and J lost 3, with 14 bases in between. The CDR3 is made up of 16 amino acids. The germline CDR1 and CDR2 sequences are MNHEY and SMNVEV (reference sequence). CDR3 DNA sequence: TGTGCCAGCAGTTTATCCGGGCGGGCAGGGGAAGAGACCCAGTACTTC. Protein sequence: CASSLSGRAGEETQYF.

The J gene is TRBJ2-1, the V gene TRBV3-1; D not resolved. V was cut by 1 base and J by 5 bases, with 12 bases left in between. This CDR3 is 15 amino acids long. Germline loops: CDR1 LGHDT, CDR2 YNNKEL (reference sequence). The CDR3 here is CASSQAPRANNEQFF. CDR3 DNA sequence: TGTGCCAGCAGCCAAGCCCCACGGGCCAACAATGAGCAGTTCTTC.

This rearrangement joins TRBV7-2 to TRBJ2-2, with TRBD1 matching over 8 bases. The CDR3 runs 17 residues. The trim removed 5 bases at V and 5 bases at J, leaving 13 bases unmatched. Germline V CDR1 and CDR2: SGHTA, FQGNSA. In DNA, the CDR3 is TGTGCCAGCAGCGGGGGGCCCGGGACAGGAGCAACCGGGGAGCTGTTTTTT. Residues: CASSGGPGTGATGELFF.

As for this clonotype: A junction boundary mismatches the germline segment, possibly from a read error. The chain recombines TRBV29-1 with TRBJ2-3; 7 bases match TRBD2. This CDR3 has 18 amino acids. Germline loops: CDR1 SQVTM, CDR2 ANQGSEA. This CDR3 reads CSVGQLRPGLLITGTQYF. In DNA, the CDR3 is TGCAGCGTTGGTCAACTCCGACCGGGACTACTGATAACAGGTACGCAGTATTTT.

This clonotype was counted a few times. V is TRBV5-1 and J is TRBJ1-2; TRBD1 might be the D (6 bases). Germline CDR1 reads SGHRS; CDR2 reads YFSETQ. The germline V and J ends were trimmed by 0 bases and 2 bases, with 8 bases remaining between them. The CDR3 contains 14 residues. The CDR3 loop is CASSLGQDNYGYTF. The CDR3 nucleotides are TGCGCCAGCAGCTTGGGACAGGACAACTATGGCTACACCTTC.

With regard to this clonotype: Compared with germline, one end of the junction differs, possibly owing to a read error. The chain carries TRBV20-1 and TRBJ1-2, with 8 bases aligning to TRBD1. Germline CDR1 is DFQATT and CDR2 is SNEGSKA (reference sequence). The CDR3 has 14 amino acids. CDR3 DNA: TGCAGTGCTAGAGATAGGACAGGGCTCTATGGCTGCACCTTC. Protein sequence: CSARDRTGLYGCTF.

This clonotype occurred once. The genes are TRBV6-2 or TRBV6-3 and TRBJ2-4; the D gene is possibly TRBD1 (6 bases). The tail of the sequence fits TRBJ2-7 better, so the J call may be wrong. Germline CDR1 is MNHEY and CDR2 is SVGEGT. This CDR3 comprises 14 residues. CDR3 bases: TGTGCCAGCAGGTACCGGGACAATGGCTACGAGCAGTACTTC. Translation: CASRYRDNGYEQYF.

This clonotype was seen a handful of times. The chain has TRBV15 and TRBJ2-7; 9 positions match TRBD2. The CDR3 length is 13 residues. The V segment lost 5 bases and the J segment 3 bases; nucleotides outside the gene matches: 2. Germline V gives CDR1 LNHNV, CDR2 YYDKDF (reference sequence). Written as DNA, the CDR3 is TGTGCCACCAGCGATAGCGGGAGCTACGAGCAGTACTTC. Protein: CATSDSGSYEQYF.

Written as DNA, the CDR3 is TGTGCCTGGAGGCTAGCGAGCGCAAACAGGGAGCAGTTCTTC. Translated, it gives CAWRLASANREQFF. The chain links TRBV30 to TRBJ2-1, with TRBD2 as a possible D gene (6 bases). V lost 3 bases to trimming and J lost 10 bases, with 19 bases between them. The CDR3 extends over 14 amino acids. CDR1 and CDR2 from the germline V gene are GTSNPN and SVGIG (reference sequence).

This clonotype turned up a few times. The gene calls are TRBV12-3 or TRBV12-4 and TRBJ1-2; D is undetermined. The V and J ends lost 5 bases and 4 bases respectively, with 8 bases between them. This CDR3 is built from 12 residues. The CDR3 DNA follows: TGTGCCAGCAGTACGGCAGCCTATGGCTACACCTTC. Its protein product is CASSTAAYGYTF.

The chain joins TRBV12-5 to TRBJ1-1; a possible D gene is TRBD1 (6 bases). V was trimmed by 5 bases and J by 5 bases, leaving 12 bases between them. CDR3 length equals 13 residues. The germline V gene encodes CDR1 LGHNT and CDR2 FRNRAP. CDR3 amino acids: CASGGRGRTEAFF. The CDR3 DNA reads as TGTGCTAGTGGTGGCAGGGGACGGACTGAAGCTTTCTTT.

This clonotype was seen only once. The rearrangement links TRBV5-1 to TRBJ2-1; TRBD2 matches at 11 bases. J lost 5 bases, V lost 2 bases, and 6 bases had no gene match. The CDR3 has 16 residues. CDR1 SGHRS and CDR2 YFSETQ come from the germline V gene. CDR3 nucleotide sequence: TGCGCCAGCAGCTTCTTGACTAGCGGGATCAACAATGAGCAGTTCTTC. Translating it yields CASSFLTSGINNEQFF.

This clonotype was picked up a small number of times. CDR3 nucleotide sequence: TGTGCCAGCAGACGTGACAGATACGAGCAGTACTTC. The encoded protein is CASRRDRYEQYF. The chain links TRBV7-2 to TRBJ2-7, with TRBD1 as a possible D gene (5 bases). Trimming removed 6 bases at V and 4 bases at J, with 10 bases between. The CDR3 spans 12 residues. CDR1 and CDR2 from the germline V gene are SGHTA and FQGNSA.